Each of the 18 T cell receptor beta chains below was sequenced from the same sample in a study of T cell changes during pregnancy in multiple sclerosis. Clones were read by immunoSEQ multiplex PCR, and TCRdb kept only the in-frame ones, dropping some. The data contain some 70,000 clones, about nine tenths of them singletons. The material sequenced was peripheral blood, taken after pregnancy. The receptors were gathered from a female donor in good health, enrolled as a control in a pregnancy study.

This clone appeared a single time. The chain carries TRBV4-2 and TRBJ2-5, with D possibly matching TRBD2 (5 bases). Trimming took off 0 bases at V and 5 bases at J, with 7 bases between the two ends. CDR1 is LGHNA and CDR2 is YNFKEQ in the germline V gene. CDR3 length equals 13 residues. As DNA, the CDR3 is TGTGCCAGCAGCCAAGATCCGGGGGAGACCCAGTACTTC. Amino acids: CASSQDPGETQYF.

This chain links TRBV11-2 with TRBJ1-3; weak D call: TRBD1 (5 bases). V was trimmed by 1 base and J by 2 bases, leaving 12 bases between them. The CDR3 is 16 residues long. CDR1 is SGHAT, CDR2 FQNNGV, per germline. The DNA of the CDR3 is TGTGCCAGCAGCTTAGTCGGGCCGGGGGCTGGAAACACCATATATTTT. Translated: CASSLVGPGAGNTIYF.

The chain joins TRBV5-1 to TRBJ2-3; D remains ambiguous. Germline-derived CDR1 and CDR2 are SGHRS and YFSETQ. The CDR3 runs 16 residues. V dropped 0 bases and J dropped 3 bases, with 14 bases sitting between them. The CDR3 is CASSLGLVRYTDTQYF. DNA for the CDR3: TGCGCCAGCAGCTTGGGGCTAGTGAGATATACAGATACGCAGTATTTT. Based on the CDR3 plus reference TRBV5-1 and TRBJ2-3, the full variable domain is KAGVTQTPRYLIKTRGQQVTLSCSPISGHRSVSWYQQTPGQGLQFLFEYFSETQRNKGNFPGRFSGRQFSNSRSEMNVSTLELGDSALYLCASSLGLVRYTDTQYFGPGTRLTVL.

The chain joins TRBV7-9 to TRBJ1-4; D is possibly TRBD1 (5 bases). This CDR3 spans 16 amino acids. V lost 2 bases and J 2 bases, leaving 12 bases between the germline ends. Germline V lookup: CDR1 SEHNR, CDR2 FQNEAQ (reference sequence). The CDR3, as DNA: TGTGCCAGCAGCTTACAGGGCGCGCTGACTAATGAAAAACTGTTTTTT. It is translated as CASSLQGALTNEKLFF.

The rearrangement uses TRBV5-1 and TRBJ2-7, with 11 bases that match TRBD2. Germline CDR1 reads SGHRS; CDR2 reads YFSETQ. Trimming removed 4 bases from V and 2 bases from J; junction bases left unmatched: 8. The CDR3 covers 16 residues. CDR3: CASSLGTSGLPYEQYF. The CDR3 DNA reads TGCGCCAGCAGCCTCGGGACTAGCGGCCTTCCCTACGAGCAGTACTTC. Based on the CDR3 plus reference TRBV5-1 and TRBJ2-7, the full variable domain is KAGVTQTPRYLIKTRGQQVTLSCSPISGHRSVSWYQQTPGQGLQFLFEYFSETQRNKGNFPGRFSGRQFSNSRSEMNVSTLELGDSALYLCASSLGTSGLPYEQYFGPGTRLTVT.

V and J are TRBV28 and TRBJ1-6; D unresolved. The germline V gene encodes CDR1 MDHEN and CDR2 SYDVKM. V was clipped by 8 bases and J by 4 bases, with 9 bases between them. The CDR3 contains 13 residues. CDR3 DNA sequence: TGTGCCAGCGAGGGAGCTTATAATTCACCCCTCCACTTT. Its translation is CASEGAYNSPLHF. Looking up the rest from reference TRBV28 and TRBJ1-6 gives the full variable domain: DVKVTQSSRYLVKRTGEKVFLECVQDMDHENMFWYRQDPGLGLRLIYFSYDVKMKEKGDIPEGYSVSREKKERFSLILESASTNQTSMYLCASEGAYNSPLHFGNGTRLTVT.

The chain employs TRBV10-1 and TRBJ2-2, with a possible D match to TRBD2 (6 bases). Germline loops: CDR1 WNHNN, CDR2 SYGVQD (reference sequence). The CDR3 is made up of 16 amino acids. The V end was cut by 0 bases, the J end by 6 bases, with 14 bases between. The CDR3 here is CASSESTSRWAGELFF. DNA of the CDR3: TGCGCCAGCAGTGAGTCAACTAGCAGGTGGGCCGGGGAGCTGTTTTTT.

The chain combines TRBV15 with TRBJ1-5; no firm D call. The germline V and J ends were trimmed by 3 bases and 5 bases, with 8 bases remaining between them. The CDR3 is 13 amino acids. Germline CDR1 is LNHNV and CDR2 is YYDKDF (reference sequence). The CDR3 DNA is TGTGCCACCAGCAGCCAAGAGCATCAGCCCCAGCATTTT. Translation: CATSSQEHQPQHF.

The V gene is TRBV7-2, the J gene TRBJ2-7, with 11 bases that match TRBD2. J lost 3 bases, V lost 5 bases, and 6 bases had no gene match. Per the germline V gene, CDR1 is SGHTA and CDR2 is FQGNSA. The CDR3 length is 15 residues. CDR3 DNA sequence: TGTGCCAGCAGCCGACGACTAGCGGGGAACTACGAGCAGTACTTC. Protein: CASSRRLAGNYEQYF.

The chain links TRBV27 to TRBJ2-1; TRBD2 agrees at 7 bases. The CDR3 is made up of 12 amino acids. V shed 4 bases, J shed 6 bases, and the junction held 0 bases outside the gene matches. Germline V gene lookup returns CDR1 MNHEY and CDR2 SMNVEV (reference sequence). CDR3 sequence (DNA): TGTGCCAGCAGTTGGGGGGGCAATGAGCAGTTCTTC. Its translation: CASSWGGNEQFF.

This chain joins TRBV4-2 and TRBJ2-2; perhaps TRBD1 as D (5 bases). The length of the CDR3 is 15 residues. Germline-derived CDR1 and CDR2 are LGHNA and YNFKEQ. With 4 bases removed from V and 7 bases from J, the gap between germline ends came to 16 bases. As DNA, the CDR3 is TGTGCCAGCAGCCCCCGTTTAGGGGCGAACGGGGAGCTGTTTTTT. The encoded protein is CASSPRLGANGELFF.

This clone occurred a few times. The rearrangement links TRBV5-1 to TRBJ1-6; no clear D gene. Germline V gene lookup returns CDR1 SGHRS and CDR2 YFSETQ. CDR3 length: 14 residues. Trimming removed 2 bases at V and 9 bases at J, with 12 bases between. CDR3 sequence (DNA): TGCGCCAGCAGCTTAGGTCAGCGGGGTTCACCCCTCCACTTT. The encoded protein is CASSLGQRGSPLHF.

This clone was detected only once. CDR3 loop: CASSLELAGETQYF. CDR3 nucleotide sequence: TGTGCCAGCAGCTTAGAACTAGCCGGGGAGACCCAGTACTTC. The chain is built from TRBV7-8 and TRBJ2-5; possible D gene TRBD2, 6 bases. Germline lookup yields CDR1 SGHVS and CDR2 FQNEAQ. The V gene lost 1 base and the J gene lost 5 bases, with 11 bases spanning the gap. The CDR3 spans 14 residues. The full variable domain, rest sourced from reference TRBV7-8 and TRBJ2-5, is GAGVSQSPRYKVAKRGQDVALRCDPISGHVSLFWYQQALGQGPEFLTYFQNEAQLDKSGLPSDRFFAERPEGSVSTLKIQRTQQEDSAVYLCASSLELAGETQYFGPGTRLLVL.

The V call is TRBV19, the J call TRBJ2-5, with TRBD2 matching over 8 bases. The CDR3 loop spans 14 amino acids. Per the germline V gene, CDR1 is LNHDA and CDR2 is SQIVND (reference sequence). After removal of 6 bases from V and 5 bases from J, the junction contained 8 bases not matched to a gene. The CDR3 loop reads CASSPTGGSETQYF. The DNA for the CDR3 is TGTGCCAGTAGCCCCACGGGAGGGTCGGAGACCCAGTACTTC.

The V gene is TRBV28, the J gene TRBJ1-1; tentative D call: TRBD1 (5 bases). Germline V CDR1 and CDR2: MDHEN, SYDVKM. Trimming took off 5 bases at V and 7 bases at J, with 14 bases between the two ends. The CDR3 extends over 13 amino acids. The CDR3 protein is CASSSGTGFEAFF. As DNA, the CDR3 is TGTGCCAGCAGTAGCGGGACGGGGTTTGAAGCTTTCTTT.

This chain links TRBV30 with TRBJ2-3; 7 bases are shared with TRBD1. The J segment lost 5 bases and the V segment lost 8 bases, leaving 7 bases of the junction unmatched. The CDR3 contains 12 residues. Germline V gene data show CDR1 as GTSNPN and CDR2 as SVGIG (reference sequence). The CDR3 nucleotides are TGTGCCACACAGGGGTTGGTAGATACGCAGTATTTT. Amino acid sequence: CATQGLVDTQYF.

V is TRBV23-1 and J is TRBJ2-5; possibly TRBD1 for D (5 bases). TRBV23-1 is sorted into the ORF group, with uncertain function. V lost 3 bases, J lost 5 bases, and 13 bases lay in between. This CDR3 is built from 14 residues. CDR3 nucleotide sequence: TGCGCCAGCAGTCACCCGGAGAAGGGGGAGACCCAGTACTTC. Protein sequence: CASSHPEKGETQYF.

The chain recombines TRBV7-9 with TRBJ1-1; TRBD1 matches at 7 bases. V was pared by 5 bases and J by 3 bases, with 3 bases of the junction left unmatched. This CDR3 contains 13 residues. CDR1 and CDR2 from the germline V gene are SEHNR and FQNEAQ (reference sequence). In nucleotides, the CDR3 is TGTGCCAGCAGCAGCAGGGGGGACACTGAAGCTTTCTTT. Translating it yields CASSSRGDTEAFF.